The following is a T cell receptor (beta chain) sequence with its context. The sample comes from a study of T-cell reconstitution after alpha-beta-depleted transplantation in children. Unique molecular identifiers were incorporated into the prepared TCRbeta library. TCRdb reanalysed the PCR reads using MiXCR and keeps one entry per CDR3 protein. The sample has approximately 400,000 distinct CDR3 sequences; approximately 10% are singletons. Germline CDR1 reads SQVTM; CDR2 reads ANQGSEA. This CDR3 spans 13 amino acids. V lost 2 bases to trimming and J lost 1 base, with 6 bases between them. The sequenced sample was PBMCs from the stem cell graft donor, obtained from the stem cell graft. This receptor was identified in a human donor who donated a stem cell graft to a child with acute myeloid leukemia. The chain couples TRBV29-1 to TRBJ1-3; D is ambiguous. This CDR3 is CSVETGSGNTIYF. The CDR3 DNA reads TGCAGCGTTGAAACGGGTTCTGGAAACACCATATATTTT.